The rows below give T cell receptor beta chains drawn from one sample of a study of blood T cell repertoires in COVID-19. The data were produced by immunoSEQ multiplex PCR, yet TCRdb's version contains in-frame clones alone and is incomplete. The sample contains 100,000 to 120,000 clones, 65% to 80% of which appear only once. The sample was peripheral blood. The receptors here all came from a woman in her 70s with acute or convalescent COVID-19. CDR3s include the opening cysteine and the closing phenylalanine or tryptophan. The D gene is left open where the match is weak. For some rows the clone size is stated as once, few or many, or as a class when expanded; others skip it.

J gene	V gene	clone size	D gene	CDR3 protein	CDR3 DNA
TRBJ1-2	TRBV6-1	-	TRBD1	CASSEAYGTGAYGYTF	TGTGCCAGCAGTGAAGCATACGGGACAGGGGCCTATGGCTACACCTTC
TRBJ1-5	TRBV19	-	-	CASSIVPGNQPQHF	TGTGCCAGTAGTATAGTCCCCGGGAATCAGCCCCAGCATTTT
TRBJ2-3	TRBV7-9	many	TRBD2	CASSQTSGAEGTQYF	TGTGCCAGCAGCCAGACTAGCGGGGCAGAGGGGACGCAGTATTTT
TRBJ2-7	TRBV3-1/TRBV3-2	once	TRBD1	CASSPGTGKGVYEQYF	TGTGCCAGCAGCCCCGGGACAGGGAAGGGAGTCTACGAGCAGTACTTC
TRBJ2-1	TRBV7-6	-	-	CASSIRVRDEQFF	TGTGCCAGCAGCATACGGGTACGGGATGAGCAGTTCTTC
TRBJ1-3	TRBV3-1/TRBV3-2	-	-	CASSQKSSGSSGNTIYF	TGTGCCAGCAGCCAAAAAAGTTCCGGGAGCTCTGGAAACACCATATATTTT
TRBJ1-1	TRBV14	once	-	CASSPSRGGEAFF	TGTGCCAGCAGCCCTAGTAGGGGAGGTGAAGCTTTCTTT
TRBJ2-7	TRBV6-1	-	TRBD2	CASSETGGGLAGGYEQYF	TGTGCCAGCAGTGAAACAGGGGGGGGACTAGCGGGAGGGTACGAGCAGTACTTC
TRBJ1-1	TRBV19	once	-	CASSIMGRDTEAFF	TGTGCCAGTAGTATTATGGGTCGGGACACTGAAGCTTTCTTT
TRBJ1-1	TRBV28	once	-	CASSLFGRGFTEAFF	TGTGCCAGCAGTTTATTTGGTAGGGGATTCACTGAAGCTTTCTTT
TRBJ2-2	TRBV14	-	-	CASSRMAGTTNTGELFF	TGTGCCAGCAGCCGTATGGCCGGGACAACGAACACCGGGGAGCTGTTTTTT
TRBJ1-6	TRBV5-4	-	-	CASSPERGGYNSPLHF	TGTGCCAGCAGCCCGGAGAGGGGAGGGTATAATTCACCCCTCCACTTT
TRBJ2-3	TRBV7-9	few	TRBD2	CASTPSGGSDTQYF	TGTGCCAGCACCCCTAGCGGGGGTTCAGATACGCAGTATTTT
TRBJ2-2	TRBV6-1	-	TRBD2	CASSERVPSGIPGGAGELFF	TGTGCCAGCAGTGAAAGGGTGCCTAGCGGGATCCCTGGGGGGGCCGGGGAGCTGTTTTTT
TRBJ2-7	TRBV30	-	-	CAWKGKNRDEQYF	TGTGCCTGGAAGGGGAAGAATCGAGACGAGCAGTACTTC
TRBJ1-1	TRBV6-1	-	-	CASSDINTEAFF	TGTGCCAGCAGTGATATTAACACTGAAGCTTTCTTT
TRBJ2-5	TRBV14	-	-	CASSRPGETQYF	TGTGCCAGCAGCCGCCCGGGGGAGACCCAGTACTTC
TRBJ1-4	TRBV5-1	once	-	CASSFAATNEKLFF	TGCGCCAGCAGTTTCGCGGCTACTAATGAAAAACTGTTTTTT
TRBJ1-3	TRBV6-5	-	-	CASSYASGTPGNTIYF	TGTGCCAGCAGTTACGCCTCCGGGACTCCTGGAAACACCATATATTTT
TRBJ2-3	TRBV6-2/TRBV6-3	-	TRBD2	CASSLAGLAGGTTDTQYF	TGTGCCAGCAGCCTGGCCGGACTAGCGGGGGGGACCACAGATACGCAGTATTTT
TRBJ2-1	TRBV10-2	few	TRBD2	CASSAVAGGGNEQFF	TGCGCCAGCAGTGCCGTAGCGGGGGGTGGCAATGAGCAGTTCTTC
TRBJ1-1	TRBV28	-	-	CASGLTGNTEAFF	TGTGCCAGCGGCCTAACGGGTAACACTGAAGCTTTCTTT
TRBJ1-2	TRBV14	-	-	CASSLTPGVYGYTF	TGTGCCAGCAGCCTGACCCCAGGGGTCTATGGCTACACCTTC
TRBJ1-2	TRBV7-9	-	TRBD1	CASSTTGGRANYGYTF	TGTGCCAGCAGTACTACAGGGGGAAGAGCTAACTATGGCTACACCTTC
TRBJ2-4	TRBV4-3	-	-	CASSQEPRGSVGKNIQYF	TGCGCCAGCAGCCAAGAGCCCAGGGGATCCGTGGGCAAAAACATTCAGTACTTC
TRBJ2-2	TRBV6-5	-	-	CASNPQGGNTGELFF	TGTGCCAGCAACCCCCAAGGGGGAAACACCGGGGAGCTGTTTTTT
TRBJ1-1	TRBV10-2	-	-	CASRLGGTEAFF	TGCGCCAGCAGACTCGGGGGCACTGAAGCTTTCTTT
TRBJ2-3	TRBV5-4	-	-	CASSHNGGSTDTQYF	TGTGCCAGCAGCCACAATGGGGGGAGCACAGATACGCAGTATTTT
TRBJ2-1	TRBV24-1	-	TRBD1	CATSDPGTGGGNEQFF	TGTGCCACCAGTGATCCCGGGACAGGGGGAGGGAATGAGCAGTTCTTC
TRBJ2-5	TRBV6-5	-	TRBD1	CASRPTGEETQYF	TGTGCCAGCAGGCCGACAGGGGAAGAGACCCAGTACTTC
TRBJ1-2	TRBV7-2	-	TRBD1	CASSFGDRVVYGYTF	TGTGCCAGCAGCTTCGGGGACAGGGTTGTCTATGGCTACACCTTC
TRBJ1-1	TRBV30	-	-	CAWSGTESTAFF	TGTGCCTGGAGTGGGACAGAGTCGACAGCTTTCTTT
TRBJ2-5	TRBV28	-	-	CASSFVGAETQYF	TGTGCCAGCAGTTTTGTGGGAGCGGAGACCCAGTACTTC
TRBJ1-5	TRBV5-6	-	TRBD1	CASSIQGANNQPQHF	TGTGCCAGCAGCATCCAGGGGGCGAACAATCAGCCCCAGCATTTT
TRBJ2-7	TRBV11-3	-	-	CASSLNQGYEQYF	TGTGCCAGCAGCTTAAACCAGGGTTACGAGCAGTACTTC
TRBJ1-2	TRBV2	-	TRBD1	CASSDRDRVRNYGYTF	TGTGCCAGCAGTGACCGGGACAGGGTGAGGAACTATGGCTACACCTTC